This T cell receptor beta chain appears in the sequencing data of a study of cytomegalovirus exposure and HLA in healthy donors (dated by TCRdb to the late 2010s). Broadly, across the study: An earlier analysis of several hundred of the donors reported approximately 290 Gb of sequence data and some 120 million unique TCR beta sequences from roughly 180 million T cells. Roughly 300 gigabases of sequencing data and 91 million or so unique TCR sequences made up an early release that covered nearly 650 HLA-typed donors. The genetic ancestry cluster associated with self-reported Caucasian donors included 80% to 90% of the 300 to 450 genotyped donors. The study was designed to test whether signatures of past pathogen exposure could be identified by cataloging public T cell receptors. The T cell repertoires of about 700 subjects were profiled by immunosequencing and related to cytomegalovirus serostatus. In addition to the first cohort of 666 subjects, a separate validation cohort of approximately 130 different subjects was used. The study combined high-throughput TCR immunosequencing, statistical association of individual TCRs with disease status, and machine learning to predict cytomegalovirus infection status. A later analysis re-analyzed previously published TCR beta repertoires from 600 to 850 donors and added high-resolution HLA genotyping to study TCR occurrence patterns. The later analysis used no new phenotypic data to find candidate immune exposures, relying instead on TCR beta sequences and their occurrence across donors. An earlier analysis of about 620 of the donors applied high-throughput TCR beta sequencing to assess whether each TCR beta V gene segment acted as functional or pseudogenic. Alongside the repertoire data, information on donor age, sex, ethnicity and CMV serostatus was compiled. A later genetic analysis used genome-wide SNP genotypes for 398 of the 666 donors, treating that subset as a discovery cohort. Every repertoire in the discovery cohort had been generated on one and the same sequencing platform. Class I and class II HLA loci were covered by the typing at four-digit resolution. Typing coverage varied by locus: about 629-640 donors for A, B, C, DRB1 and DQB1; 500 to 550 for DQA1; about 600 for DPA1; approximately 470 for DPB1. Roughly five DR-DQ haplotypes were treated as single units for association and clustering because of strong linkage in the cohort. On average, about 240,000 unique TCR beta nucleotide sequences were sequenced per donor among about 400 genotyped donors of the cohort, with roughly 18% of those sequences being non-productive.

Receptor amplification or capture employed the immunoSEQ multiplex PCR assay. The multiplex PCR relied on a mix of 60 forward primers for TCR Vbeta segments and 13 reverse primers for TCR Jbeta segments. The CDR3 region of rearranged TCR beta genes was amplified from genomic DNA with a multiplex PCR assay. Amplified TCR beta libraries were sequenced as 87-base-pair reads on the Illumina HiSeq System. The authors processed their data as follows. Across the 500 to 850 repertoires, a later analysis counted tens of millions of unique TCR beta chains, around 11 million of which were shared by at least two donors. A nearest-neighbor algorithm error-corrected the raw reads and collapsed the reads into unique sequences, merging closely related sequences to remove PCR and sequencing errors. To assign V, D and J gene segments, CDR3 sequences were aligned to IMGT reference sequences. For a sequence to be retained, at least a six-nucleotide match to both a V gene segment and a J gene segment was required. Rearrangements were classified as productive when the CDR3 lacked stop codons and remained in frame with V and J, and all other rearrangements were classified as non-productive. Following IMGT convention, CDR3 was defined as the stretch from the second conserved V-encoded cysteine to the conserved J-encoded phenylalanine. In an earlier analysis of more than 550 of the donors, sequences lacking an unambiguous match to a single V gene segment were excluded. In an earlier analysis of more than 500 of the donors, a V segment was called functional when productive rearrangements were above 56.7%, and segregating when the standard deviation between donors exceeded 5%. A statistical classification framework was built to diagnose cytomegalovirus status from the catalog of TCR beta chain sequences. In a later analysis, V and J genes were assigned by comparing TCR nucleotide sequences against IMGT/GENE-DB human TR gene sequences. In a later analysis, CDR3 sequences and most-parsimonious VDJ recombination scenarios were assigned using the TCRdist pipeline. In a later analysis, every TCR beta chain was defined by the combination of its CDR3 amino acid sequence and its V-gene family, and reads without a unique V-gene family were dropped. A later analysis removed nearly 600 highly shared, low-generation-probability nucleotide sequences to deal with suspected cross-contamination and a sequencing artifact. In a later analysis, a clonal expansion index for each public chain was calculated from normalized within-repertoire ranks of inferred template counts. In a later analysis, generation probabilities were computed using a VDJ recombination model fitted to out-of-frame rearrangements, and the results were checked against IGoR. A later analysis scored TCR-TCR, TCR-HLA and TCR-CMV co-occurrence with hypergeometric tests, applying a repertoire-size bias correction to TCR pairs. In a later analysis, false discovery rates were estimated by permuting HLA or CMV assignments 20 times. A later analysis grouped co-occurring TCRs with DBSCAN, adding TCRdist sequence similarity when clustering within HLA-allele-positive subsets. Repertoires with fewer than 30,000 or more than 120,000 public chains were left out of co-occurrence clustering, as were about five repertoires with anomalous nucleotide sharing. The clones in this table, taken by TCRdb from immuneACCESS, are in-frame only. Not every clone is retained; where verified, under half of the shortfall comes from an unresolved V gene, and the cause of the rest is unknown. For V, J and clone size, that table is used; D and trimming come from the DNA. For this sample there are 150,000 to 200,000 clones; about 80% appear just once. Around 2% of the sample is in the top ten clones.

The cohort consisted of hundreds of healthy bone marrow donors. At the time of sampling, every cohort member was nominally healthy, though immune exposures that went unrecorded were likely present. The donor tested CMV seropositive and was one of the 289 seropositive cohort members. Every donor gave a peripheral blood sample, and the peripheral blood mononuclear cells from that sample were used for TCR beta sequencing. Genomic DNA extraction from the blood cell samples was performed with the Qiagen DNeasy Blood Extraction Kit. Paper-wide results and their limitations: Because HLA typing was unavailable for some donors at each locus, only the typed subset was used in association tests. At a false discovery rate of 0.05, a later analysis linked under 20,000 TCR beta sequences to specific HLA alleles. In a later analysis, several top co-occurrence clusters were reported to appear linked to parvovirus B19, influenza, CMV and Epstein-Barr virus. Correlated functional status among segregating V segments might reflect linkage disequilibrium, but an unknown experimental factor could not be ruled out. The 87-base-pair reads could not distinguish some IMGT-functional V segments, including TRBV6-2 and TRBV6-3, so those segments were excluded. It was suggested by the authors that the approach could potentially be generalized to other disease states and immunological phenotypes. An association between a missense DCLRE1C variant and V-gene and J-gene trimming of TCR beta chains was found in a later genetic analysis and replicated in an independent cohort. A later analysis found that HLA-associated TCR beta chains were more clonally expanded and had lower generation probabilities than equally common non-associated chains. Three of the identified cytomegalovirus-associated TCR beta chains were confirmed in vitro to be specific for cytomegalovirus antigens. The sequencing pipeline was judged likely to have produced a cluster of highly shared sequence variants as a technical artifact. In an earlier analysis of about 600 of the donors, most TCR beta V segments appeared in productive rearrangements about 87% or about 30% of the time, broadly matching IMGT annotations. Most TCR sequences were seen in very few donors, while some public TCRs were found in many individuals. A further reported finding was that TCR beta sequences accurately predicted the HLA-A and HLA-B alleles for most subjects in the first cohort. When HLA alleles, especially DR and DQ, strongly co-occurred, attributing TCR associations to individual alleles was difficult. The study gave a list of under 200 TCR beta chains associated with cytomegalovirus. Because counts were too low, roughly 16 rarely observed V segments, including chromosome 9 orphons, were excluded from the earlier analysis of roughly 580 of the donors. The classifier was reported to diagnose cytomegalovirus status with high specificity and sensitivity in both the original cohort and the validation cohort. This cohort had only TCR beta chains sequenced, and the lack of alpha or paired-chain data limited which features could be detected. A later analysis found that TCR association rates varied across HLA loci, with DRB1 alleles showing the most associated TCRs and HLA-C alleles the fewest. Compared with the roughly 600-donor mean, donors in an Asian-associated ancestry cluster had fewer N-insertions in productive TCRs, according to a later genetic analysis. Most CMV-associated TCR beta chains appeared to be HLA-restricted in a later analysis, and the HLA associations seemed to be driven largely by CMV exposure. The only immune exposure information available for the cohort was CMV serostatus. Roughly uniform sequencing depth across donors was assumed in presence/absence analyses, although this assumption may not hold.

CDR1 MGHRA and CDR2 YSYEKL were looked up in the germline V gene. V loses 6 bases, J loses 9 bases, and the germline ends lie 18 bases apart. There are 15 amino acids in the CDR3, from cysteine to phenylalanine inclusive. The retained sequence is limited to the CDR3, 45 bases, with the frame set at the first base. A word on this clone: This receptor's antigen is unknown. No quality values exist for individual bases; no much larger clone is one base distant.

Sequenced sample: PBMCs. The chain joins TRBV4-1 to TRBJ1-6, and perhaps TRBD1 as D gene, on 5 matching bases. The origin of this receptor is a woman between 18 and 29 years old in good health and CMV-seropositive. Here is the DNA: TGCGCCAGCAGTCCAGACAGTCGCGGGGTTTCACCCCTCCACTTT. This gives the protein CASSPDSRGVSPLHF.